This T cell receptor (beta chain) was retrieved from a study of neurological immune-mediated disorders. The time point: technical triplicate 1. From the 5' RACE reads, TCRdb called clonotypes with MiXCR, one entry per CDR3 protein. In the table there are fewer than 30,000 distinct CDR3 sequences, around 14% of which are singletons. Unmatched junction bases numbered 5, after V lost 6 bases and J lost 5 bases. The CDR3 loop spans 12 amino acids. CDR1 DFQATT and CDR2 SNEGSKA come from the germline V gene (reference sequence). This clonotype occurred many times. The material sequenced was CD4+ T cells from blood. The J gene is TRBJ2-5, the V gene TRBV20-1; 8 bases are shared with TRBD1. The TCR originated in a female donor with HTLV-1-associated myelopathy (HAM/TSP). The CDR3 DNA reads TGCAGTGCCATGGGACAGGCGGAGACCCAGTACTTC. It is translated as CSAMGQAETQYF.